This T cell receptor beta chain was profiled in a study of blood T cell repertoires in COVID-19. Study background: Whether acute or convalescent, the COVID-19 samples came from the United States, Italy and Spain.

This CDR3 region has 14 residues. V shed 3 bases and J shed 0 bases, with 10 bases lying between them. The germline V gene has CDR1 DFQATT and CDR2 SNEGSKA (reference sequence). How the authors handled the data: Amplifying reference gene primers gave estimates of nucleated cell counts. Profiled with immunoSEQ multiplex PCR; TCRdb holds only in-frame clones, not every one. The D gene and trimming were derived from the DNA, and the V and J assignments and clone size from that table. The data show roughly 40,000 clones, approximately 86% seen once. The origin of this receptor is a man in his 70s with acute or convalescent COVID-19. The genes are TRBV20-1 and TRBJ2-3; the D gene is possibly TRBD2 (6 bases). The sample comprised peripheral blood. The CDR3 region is CSASWGVSTDTQYF. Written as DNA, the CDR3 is TGCAGTGCTAGTTGGGGGGTTAGCACAGATACGCAGTATTTT.